One and the same sample provided the 29 T cell receptor beta chains below, sequenced in a study of shared clonotypes between healthy human individuals (dated by TCRdb to between 2020 and 2021). The library was generated by the immunoSEQ multiplex PCR assay. TCRdb obtained this table from immuneACCESS and retained in-frame rearrangements with V and J assigned. These tables miss some clones; where compared with another copy, unresolved V genes account for less than half of the shortfall, and the remainder is unexplained. For this sample the table gives fewer than 550,000 clones, of which about 79% were detected only once. The top ten clonotypes cover around 12% of the sample. Sequencing was performed on PBMCs. These receptors originate from a woman aged 35 to 49 in good health. Some clones in this sample may be carry-over from other donors' samples.

The J gene is TRBJ1-1, the V gene TRBV6-1; maybe TRBD1 (5 bases). This CDR3 contains 13 residues. V gave up 5 bases and J gave up 1 base, with 8 bases separating them. CDR1 is MNHNS and CDR2 is SASEGT in the germline V gene. The CDR3: CASSQGENTEAFF. The CDR3, as DNA: TGTGCCAGCAGTCAGGGAGAGAACACTGAAGCTTTCTTT.

A remark on this clone: A read error is possible here, since a much larger clone lies one base away. This chain connects TRBV30 to TRBJ1-4; 8 bases are a match to TRBD1. This CDR3 comprises 14 residues. Per the germline V gene, CDR1 is GTSNPN and CDR2 is SVGIG (reference sequence). The CDR3 sequence: CAWDPGQEGEKLLF. In DNA, the CDR3 is TGTGCCTGGGACCCGGGACAGGAGGGTGAAAAACTGCTTTTT.

The chain carries TRBV6-6 and TRBJ1-2; unclear D gene. The CDR3 consists of 13 residues. V was clipped by 6 bases and J by 0 bases, with 8 bases between them. Looked up from germline, CDR1 is MNHNY and CDR2 is SVGAGI (reference sequence). The CDR3 sequence: CASRYEANYGYTF. CDR3 nucleotide sequence: TGTGCCAGCAGGTACGAAGCTAACTATGGCTACACCTTC.

V and J are TRBV6-1 and TRBJ1-4, with D possibly matching TRBD1 (5 bases). Looked up from germline, CDR1 is MNHNS and CDR2 is SASEGT. The length of the CDR3 is 12 residues. V lost 10 bases, J lost 2 bases, and 8 bases lay in between. This CDR3 is CATSGTNEKLFF. CDR3 bases: TGTGCCACCTCAGGGACTAATGAAAAACTGTTTTTT.

The chain employs TRBV5-1 and TRBJ1-1; TRBD1 is a possible D gene (6 bases). This CDR3 has 14 amino acids. Germline CDR1 reads SGHRS; CDR2 reads YFSETQ. V was shortened by 3 bases and J by 1 base, with 10 bases between the two germline ends. The CDR3 sequence is CASSWQGRNTEAFF. DNA for the CDR3: TGCGCCAGCAGCTGGCAGGGGAGGAACACTGAAGCTTTCTTT.

The chain combines TRBV7-2 with TRBJ2-7; D unresolved. Per the germline V gene, CDR1 is SGHTA and CDR2 is FQGNSA. Deletions cut 0 bases from V and 6 bases from J, with 9 bases between. CDR3 size: 13 residues. The CDR3 protein is CASSLASTGEQYF. The CDR3 DNA follows: TGTGCCAGCAGCTTAGCTAGCACGGGCGAGCAGTACTTC.

The rearrangement joins TRBV27 to TRBJ1-1; D remains ambiguous. Germline CDR1 reads MNHEY; CDR2 reads SMNVEV (reference sequence). The V end lost 6 bases, the J end lost 4 bases, and 15 bases lay between the germline ends. This CDR3 region has 14 residues. The CDR3 here is CASSRRWGVTEAFF. The CDR3 DNA reads TGTGCCAGCAGCCGCAGGTGGGGAGTCACTGAAGCTTTCTTT.

On this clone: One end of the junction fails to match germline, which may point to a read error. J is TRBJ2-4 and V is TRBV14, with 8 bases aligning to TRBD2. This CDR3 region has 14 residues. Germline V gene data show CDR1 as SGHDN and CDR2 as FVKESK. CDR3 region: CASSQLAGKNIQCF. The CDR3, as DNA: TGTGCCAGCAGCCAGTTAGCGGGAAAGAACATTCAGTGCTTC.

This clone has only one observation. This chain connects TRBV19 to TRBJ1-5; D perhaps matches TRBD1 (6 bases). Germline CDR1 reads LNHDA; CDR2 reads SQIVND (reference sequence). The CDR3 is made up of 14 amino acids. Between the trimmed V and J ends, which lost 7 bases and 4 bases, there was a span of 14 bases. The DNA for the CDR3 is TGTGCCAGTACTGGGGGGGCTTGGAATCAGCCCCAGCATTTT. This encodes CASTGGAWNQPQHF. The variable domain in full, completed from reference TRBV19 and TRBJ1-5, reads DGGITQSPKYLFRKEGQNVTLSCEQNLNHDAMYWYRQDPGQGLRLIYYSQIVNDFQKGDIAEGYSVSREKKESFPLTVTSAQKNPTAFYLCASTGGAWNQPQHFGDGTRLSIL.

This chain links TRBV10-1 with TRBJ2-3, with 12 bases that match TRBD2. V lost 2 bases and J lost 6; bases outside the gene matches: 12. The CDR3 totals 18 residues. The V gene's germline CDR1 is WNHNN and CDR2 SYGVQD (reference sequence). The CDR3, as DNA: TGCGCCAGCAGTGAGCGGTCACCCCTAGCGGGAGGGTCGGATACGCAGTATTTT. This codes for CASSERSPLAGGSDTQYF.

The gene calls are TRBV19 and TRBJ1-5; weak D call: TRBD1 (6 bases). Trimming pared 8 bases from V and 4 bases from J, leaving 12 bases between. CDR1 is LNHDA, CDR2 SQIVND, per germline (reference sequence). CDR3 size: 13 residues. The CDR3 region has the DNA TGTGCCAGTGGGGGGCTCGGGAATCAGCCCCAGCATTTT. Translated: CASGGLGNQPQHF. Supplemented by reference TRBV19 and TRBJ1-5, the full variable domain reads DGGITQSPKYLFRKEGQNVTLSCEQNLNHDAMYWYRQDPGQGLRLIYYSQIVNDFQKGDIAEGYSVSREKKESFPLTVTSAQKNPTAFYLCASGGLGNQPQHFGDGTRLSIL.

CDR3 sequence reads: CASSSGTLYEQYF. The CDR3 coding sequence is TGTGCCAGCAGCAGCGGGACACTGTACGAGCAGTACTTC. This chain links TRBV7-8 with TRBJ2-7, with TRBD2 as a possible D gene (7 bases). Germline-derived CDR1 and CDR2 are SGHVS and FQNEAQ. The CDR3 contains 13 residues. Trimming shortened V by 5 bases and J by 4 bases, and 12 bases separated the two germline ends.

V gene TRBV4-3 combines with J gene TRBJ1-5; maybe TRBD1 (6 bases). This CDR3 spans 15 amino acids. V lost 0 bases and J lost 3, with 9 bases in between. Germline loops: CDR1 LGHNA, CDR2 YSLEER. For the CDR3, the DNA is TGCGCCAGCAGCCAAGACAGGGGACTCAATCAGCCCCAGCATTTT. Protein: CASSQDRGLNQPQHF.

The V and J genes are TRBV5-1 and TRBJ2-1; D assignment may be TRBD1 or TRBD2 (5 bases each). The germline gives CDR1 SGHRS, CDR2 YFSETQ. There are 15 residues in the CDR3. The V and J ends lost 4 bases and 4 bases respectively, with 15 bases between them. The CDR3 DNA reads TGCGCCAGCAGCCCCCCCAGGGACCATTACAATGAGCAGTTCTTC. Amino acids: CASSPPRDHYNEQFF.

V gene TRBV27 combines with J gene TRBJ1-1, with 9 nucleotides matching TRBD1. Germline V CDR1 and CDR2: MNHEY, SMNVEV (reference sequence). This CDR3 spans 15 amino acids. The junction had 5 bases not matched to a gene; V was cut back by 5 bases and J by 1 base. This CDR3 is CASSETGGTNTEAFF. The CDR3 region has the DNA TGTGCCAGCAGTGAAACAGGGGGCACGAACACTGAAGCTTTCTTT.

This chain uses TRBV7-8 with TRBJ2-1; D unclear. V dropped 5 bases and J dropped 10 bases, with 15 bases sitting between them. Germline V gene lookup returns CDR1 SGHVS and CDR2 FQNEAQ. The CDR3 runs to 13 residues. Written as DNA, the CDR3 is TGTGCCAGCAGCGGCCCGGGCCCCCAAGAGCAGTTCTTC. Translation gives CASSGPGPQEQFF.

This chain connects TRBV7-8 to TRBJ2-2; the match to TRBD1 covers 10 bases. This CDR3 spans 17 amino acids. Losses at the gene ends were 5 bases for V and 7 bases for J; bases not matched to a gene: 13. Germline CDR1 SGHVS, CDR2 FQNEAQ. CDR3 sequence: CASSTRLGQGPFGELFF. In nucleotides, the CDR3 is TGTGCCAGCAGCACCCGGTTGGGACAGGGGCCCTTCGGGGAGCTGTTTTTT.

V gene TRBV5-1 combines with J gene TRBJ2-7, with D perhaps TRBD1 or TRBD2 (5 bases each). The V and J ends lost 3 bases and 1 base respectively, with 11 bases between them. This CDR3 contains 14 residues. Germline lookup yields CDR1 SGHRS and CDR2 YFSETQ. The CDR3: CASSWGWGSYEQYF. The DNA for the CDR3 is TGCGCCAGCAGCTGGGGGTGGGGTTCCTACGAGCAGTACTTC. Filled out from reference TRBV5-1 and TRBJ2-7, the complete variable domain reads KAGVTQTPRYLIKTRGQQVTLSCSPISGHRSVSWYQQTPGQGLQFLFEYFSETQRNKGNFPGRFSGRQFSNSRSEMNVSTLELGDSALYLCASSWGWGSYEQYFGPGTRLTVT.

V is TRBV2 and J is TRBJ2-7; D not resolved. V lost 1 base and J lost 4, with 8 bases in between. The germline V gene encodes CDR1 SNHLY and CDR2 FYNNEI. The CDR3 has 13 amino acids. The CDR3 DNA follows: TGTGCCAGCAGTGAAGAGATAAGGTACGAGCAGTACTTC. It is translated as CASSEEIRYEQYF.

This chain links TRBV15 with TRBJ2-5; 7 bases agree with TRBD1. V trimming: 3 bases; J trimming: 5 bases; junction bases outside the gene matches: 6. CDR3 length: 14 residues. Germline V gene lookup returns CDR1 LNHNV and CDR2 YYDKDF (reference sequence). The CDR3 DNA sequence: TGTGCCACCAGCAGGGACAGGAGATTGGAGACCCAGTACTTC. This translates into CATSRDRRLETQYF.

V gene TRBV25-1 combines with J gene TRBJ2-7; 7 bases line up with TRBD1. Germline CDR1 is MGHDK and CDR2 is SYGVNS. The V and J ends lost 3 bases and 0 bases, in that order; junction bases with no gene match: 8. The CDR3 length is 16 residues. Here the CDR3 DNA reads TGTGCCAGCAGTGACCCTACCGGGACAGCCTCCTACGAGCAGTACTTC. It encodes CASSDPTGTASYEQYF.

The V gene is TRBV6-5, the J gene TRBJ2-1, with D unclear. V lost 6 bases and J lost 10, with 16 bases in between. The germline V gene has CDR1 MNHEY and CDR2 SVGAGI. The CDR3 covers 13 residues. The CDR3 bases are TGTGCCAGCAGCAACCCCGGAGTAGCCGAGCAGTTCTTC. Translated: CASSNPGVAEQFF.

The CDR3 nucleotides read TGTGCCAGCAGCCCCAGGGGACTAGCGGGAGCCAATGAGCAGTTCTTC. This codes for CASSPRGLAGANEQFF. The chain is built from TRBV7-9 and TRBJ2-1; TRBD2 agrees at 14 bases. In germline, CDR1 is SEHNR, CDR2 FQNEAQ (reference sequence). The CDR3 runs to 16 residues. Germline trimming cut 5 bases from V and 6 bases from J; bases unmatched to any gene: 6.

This clone has a single count. CDR3 region: CASSLSPGGHNEQFF. The CDR3 DNA reads as TGTGCCAGCAGCTTATCGCCTGGGGGTCACAATGAGCAGTTCTTC. J is TRBJ2-1 and V is TRBV5-4; the D call may be TRBD1 or TRBD2 (5 bases each). Germline V gene sequence: CDR1 SGHNT, CDR2 YYREEE (reference sequence). With 2 bases removed from V and 5 bases from J, the gap between germline ends came to 14 bases. The CDR3 is 15 amino acids.

The chain joins TRBV7-9 to TRBJ1-2; D is undetermined. CDR3 size: 16 residues. Trimming took off 4 bases at V and 7 bases at J, with 22 bases between the two ends. Looked up from germline, CDR1 is SEHNR and CDR2 is FQNEAQ (reference sequence). The CDR3: CASSSPLTTAKCGYTF. CDR3 sequence (DNA): TGTGCCAGCAGCTCGCCCCTCACTACAGCGAAATGTGGCTACACCTTC.

The chain is built from TRBV7-3 and TRBJ2-1; tentatively, D is TRBD1 (5 bases). CDR1 is SGHTA, CDR2 FQGTGA, per germline. V lost 2 bases to trimming and J lost 7 bases, with 12 bases between them. The length of the CDR3 is 14 residues. The CDR3 here is CASSLGPGLNEQFF. CDR3 bases: TGTGCCAGCAGCTTAGGTCCAGGGCTGAATGAGCAGTTCTTC.

This clone was seen repeatedly, ten times or more. V gene TRBV29-1 combines with J gene TRBJ1-4; no definite D call. The V end was cut by 7 bases, the J end by 7 bases, with 13 bases between. The CDR3 consists of 12 residues. Per the germline V gene, CDR1 is SQVTM and CDR2 is ANQGSEA. CDR3 region: CSAGWAGEKLFF. The CDR3 bases are TGCAGCGCTGGGTGGGCGGGTGAAAAACTGTTTTTT.

The chain employs TRBV7-9 and TRBJ1-2, with D perhaps matching TRBD1 (6 bases). The V end lost 0 bases, the J end lost 8 bases, and 7 bases lay between the germline ends. The germline CDR1 and CDR2 sequences are SEHNR and FQNEAQ (reference sequence). The CDR3 is 12 amino acids. The CDR3: CASSLAGQGYTF. In nucleotides, the CDR3 is TGTGCCAGCAGCTTAGCAGGACAGGGCTACACCTTC.

V usage is TRBV9 and J usage is TRBJ1-3; TRBD1 agrees at 7 bases. J was trimmed by 2 bases and V by 3 bases; bases with no gene match: 5. Germline V gives CDR1 SGDLS, CDR2 YYNGEE. This CDR3 region has 15 residues. The CDR3 nucleotides read TGTGCCAGCAGCGACCAAACAGGGGCTGGAAACACCATATATTTT. Translating it yields CASSDQTGAGNTIYF. Full variable domain (remainder filled in from reference TRBV9 and TRBJ1-3): DSGVTQTPKHLITATGQRVTLRCSPRSGDLSVYWYQQSLDQGLQFLIQYYNGEERAKGNILERFSAQQFPDLHSELNLSSLELGDSALYFCASSDQTGAGNTIYFGEGSWLTVV.